This TCR beta chain was found in a study of blood T cell repertoires in COVID-19. About the research overall: Sites in the United States, Italy and Spain provided acute and convalescent COVID-19 samples. In each case, the material was cDNA or gDNA derived from T cells, B-cell-depleted T cells, or PBMCs.

This clone has just a few counts. The protocol was immunoSEQ multiplex PCR, while the TCRdb copy is restricted to in-frame clones and leaves out a portion. The repertoire holds 100,000 to 150,000 clones, with 70% to 85% as singletons. Germline loops: CDR1 LNHDA, CDR2 SQIVND (reference sequence). This CDR3 has 16 residues. Deletions cut 2 bases from V and 6 bases from J, with 17 bases between. Sequencing used peripheral blood. The rearrangement uses TRBV19 and TRBJ1-5; D may be TRBD1 (5 bases). This clonotype was sampled from an elderly woman with acute or convalescent COVID-19. The CDR3 region is CASSITVGRGGQPQHF. The CDR3 DNA reads TGTGCCAGTAGTATAACCGTCGGAAGGGGAGGTCAGCCCCAGCATTTT.